This passage covers 9 T cell receptor beta chains from one sample sequenced in a study of T-cell reconstitution after alpha-beta-depleted transplantation in children. Unique molecular identifiers were incorporated during preparation of the TCRbeta library. TCRdb redid the calling of the PCR reads with MiXCR, one entry per CDR3 protein. Counted here are around 60,000 distinct CDR3 sequences, 35% to 55% occurring once; the ten biggest clones make up 95% to 98%. Sequences were derived from PBMCs, mostly from graft donor cells, sampled 360 days after TCRalphabeta/CD19-depleted stem cell transplant. All receptors come from a male patient younger than 18 who had a stem cell transplant for acute lymphoblastic leukemia, so the T cells may come from the graft donor.

This chain connects TRBV7-2 to TRBJ2-1; 9 nucleotides align to TRBD2. This CDR3 is 14 amino acids long. V lost 1 base to trimming and J lost 9 bases; unmatched junction nucleotides: 4. Germline V gene lookup returns CDR1 SGHTA and CDR2 FQGNSA. CDR3 amino acids: CASSLGVRGGEQFF. The CDR3 bases are TGTGCCAGCAGCTTAGGGGTGCGGGGGGGTGAGCAGTTCTTC.

This clonotype was recorded once. This rearrangement joins TRBV11-2 to TRBJ2-7, with D possibly called TRBD1 or TRBD2 (5 bases each). CDR1 and CDR2 from the germline V gene are SGHAT and FQNNGV. There are 19 residues in the CDR3. V dropped 4 bases and J dropped 0 bases, with 25 bases sitting between them. CDR3 region: CASSWGFGERPSISYEQYF. The CDR3 region has the DNA TGTGCCAGCAGCTGGGGGTTTGGTGAACGACCGAGCATCTCCTACGAGCAGTACTTC.

There are a few counts of this clonotype. The V and J genes are TRBV12-3 or TRBV12-4 and TRBJ2-5; D is possibly TRBD2 (5 bases). The CDR3 extends over 14 amino acids. V lost 2 bases to trimming and J lost 4 bases, with 11 bases between them. CDR3 region: CASSLTRDGETQYF. Written as DNA, the CDR3 is TGTGCCAGCAGTTTAACTAGGGATGGAGAGACCCAGTACTTC.

The V and J genes are TRBV6-1 and TRBJ2-3, with D possibly being TRBD1 (6 bases). CDR1 and CDR2 (germline): MNHNS, SASEGT. The ends were cut back, 5 bases at V and 2 bases at J, with 14 bases in the middle. There are 15 residues in the CDR3. The CDR3 region has the DNA TGTGCCAGCAGTCCGCAGGGGTCCCCCACAGATACGCAGTATTTT. Its protein product is CASSPQGSPTDTQYF.

Only a few counts were recorded for this clonotype. This rearrangement joins TRBV5-1 to TRBJ2-2, with TRBD2 matching over 10 bases. V lost 2 bases, J lost 3 bases, and 4 bases stayed unmatched. The CDR3 has 16 amino acids. CDR1 and CDR2 (germline): SGHRS, YFSETQ. The CDR3: CASSLSSGSHTGELFF. The DNA for the CDR3 is TGCGCCAGCAGCTTATCTAGCGGGAGCCACACCGGGGAGCTGTTTTTT.

The V and J genes are TRBV24-1 and TRBJ2-7, with 8 positions matching TRBD1. Losses at the gene ends were 8 bases for V and 0 bases for J; bases not matched to a gene: 11. This CDR3 contains 16 residues. In germline, CDR1 is KGHDR, CDR2 SFDVKD. The CDR3 here is CATTKIGDRHSYEQYF. CDR3 nucleotide sequence: TGTGCCACCACCAAAATCGGGGACAGGCACTCCTACGAGCAGTACTTC.

The chain has TRBV29-1 and TRBJ2-7; maybe TRBD1 (5 bases). CDR3 length: 12 amino acids. CDR1 is SQVTM, CDR2 ANQGSEA, per germline. V dropped 3 bases and J dropped 4 bases, with 10 bases sitting between them. The CDR3 DNA is TGCAGCGTTGATATAGGGGCGTACGAGCAGTACTTC. It codes for CSVDIGAYEQYF.

The chain combines TRBV11-2 with TRBJ2-3; 10 bases fit TRBD1. This CDR3 is built from 16 residues. The germline V gene has CDR1 SGHAT and CDR2 FQNNGV. J was trimmed by 6 bases and V by 2 bases; bases with no gene match: 8. The CDR3 coding sequence is TGTGCCAGCAGCTTAACCGGGACAGGGGCCGGGGATACGCAGTATTTT. Amino acids: CASSLTGTGAGDTQYF.

This clonotype was seen ten or more times. The CDR3 protein is CASSPQGGGSSPLHF. CDR3 bases: TGTGCCAGCAGCCCACAGGGAGGTGGTAGTTCACCCCTCCACTTT. This sequence joins TRBV5-6 and TRBJ1-6, with D possibly matching TRBD1 (6 bases). This CDR3 comprises 15 residues. Trimming removed 4 bases at V and 9 bases at J, with 17 bases between. Germline CDR1 is SGHDT and CDR2 is YYEEEE.